The clone carrying this T cell receptor (beta chain) was seen only a few times. Clones were read by immunoSEQ multiplex PCR, and TCRdb kept only the in-frame ones, dropping some. Counted here are around 100,000 clones, approximately 83% occurring once; the ten biggest clones make up 9.4%. This record comes from a study of T cell responses to AZD1222 COVID-19 vaccine. Losses at the gene ends were 5 bases for V and 3 bases for J; bases not matched to a gene: 6. The germline gives CDR1 SGHTA, CDR2 FQGNSA. The CDR3 covers 14 residues. This TCR came from an adult in good health. This specimen was peripheral blood, taken on day 0 of AZD1222 vaccination. This rearrangement joins TRBV7-2 to TRBJ2-7; 8 nucleotides agree with TRBD1. The CDR3 coding sequence is TGTGCCAGCAGCCCCGGACAGGGACACTACGAGCAGTACTTC. As protein: CASSPGQGHYEQYF. The full variable domain, rest sourced from reference TRBV7-2 and TRBJ2-7, is GAGVSQSPSNKVTEKGKDVELRCDPISGHTALYWYRQSLGQGLEFLIYFQGNSAPDKSGLPSDRFSAERTGGSVSTLTIQRTQQEDSAVYLCASSPGQGHYEQYFGPGTRLTVT.